This TCR beta chain stems from a study of T cells in tumors after PD-1 blockade. As for the study in general: During anti-PD-1 treatment, some patients continued daily vismodegib 150 mg. Findings and limits, study-wide: Some novel exhausted tumor clones appeared in pre-treatment blood, suggesting peripheral recruitment.

The method was immunoSEQ multiplex PCR; TCRdb's version includes in-frame clones alone and lacks a portion of them. The sample contains approximately 45,000 clones, 65% to 85% of which appear only once. Points on this clone: Its antigen is as yet unknown.

The V gene's germline CDR1 is KGHSH and CDR2 LQKENI. The CDR3 spans 14 residues. The V end lost 6 bases, the J end lost 7 bases, and 18 bases lay between the germline ends. This clonotype was sampled from a human donor with advanced basal cell or squamous cell carcinoma (not recorded which). The chain joins TRBV18 to TRBJ1-2; D possibly corresponds to TRBD1 (5 bases). The sequencing used PBMCs, collected before anti-PD-1 therapy. The CDR3 protein is CASSPMGELGGYTF. The CDR3 DNA is TGTGCCAGCTCCCCGATGGGGGAGTTGGGTGGCTACACCTTC.